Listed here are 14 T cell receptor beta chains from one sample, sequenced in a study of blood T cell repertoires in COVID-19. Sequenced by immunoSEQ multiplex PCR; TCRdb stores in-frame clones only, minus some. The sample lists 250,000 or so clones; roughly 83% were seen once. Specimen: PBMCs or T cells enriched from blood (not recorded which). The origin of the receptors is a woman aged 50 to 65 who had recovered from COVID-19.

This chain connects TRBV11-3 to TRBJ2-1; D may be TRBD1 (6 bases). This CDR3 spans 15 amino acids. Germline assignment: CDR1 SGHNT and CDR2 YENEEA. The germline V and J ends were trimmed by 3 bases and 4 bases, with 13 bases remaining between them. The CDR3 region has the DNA TGTGCCAGCAGCTTCGACCGACAGGCGTACAATGAGCAGTTCTTC. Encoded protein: CASSFDRQAYNEQFF. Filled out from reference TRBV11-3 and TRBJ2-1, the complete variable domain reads EAGVVQSPRYKIIEKKQPVAFWCNPISGHNTLYWYLQNLGQGPELLIRYENEEAVDDSQLPKDRFSAERLKGVDSTLKIQPAELGDSAVYLCASSFDRQAYNEQFFGPGTRLTVL.

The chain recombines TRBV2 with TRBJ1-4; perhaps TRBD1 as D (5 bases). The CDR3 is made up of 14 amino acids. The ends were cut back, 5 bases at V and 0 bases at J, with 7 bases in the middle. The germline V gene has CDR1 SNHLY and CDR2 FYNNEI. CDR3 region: CASSRQTTNEKLFF. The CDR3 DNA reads TGTGCCAGCAGTAGACAGACAACTAATGAAAAACTGTTTTTT. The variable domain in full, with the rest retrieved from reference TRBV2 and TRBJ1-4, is EPEVTQTPSHQVTQMGQEVILRCVPISNHLYFYWYRQILGQKVEFLVSFYNNEISEKSEIFDDQFSVERPDGSNFTLKIRSTKLEDSAMYFCASSRQTTNEKLFFGSGTQLSVL.

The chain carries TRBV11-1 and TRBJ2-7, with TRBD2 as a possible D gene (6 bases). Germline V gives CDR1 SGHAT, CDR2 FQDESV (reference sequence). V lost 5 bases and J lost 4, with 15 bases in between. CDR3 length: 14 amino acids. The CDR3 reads CASSPMRTIYEQYF. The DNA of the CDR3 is TGTGCCAGCAGCCCCATGAGGACTATATACGAGCAGTACTTC.

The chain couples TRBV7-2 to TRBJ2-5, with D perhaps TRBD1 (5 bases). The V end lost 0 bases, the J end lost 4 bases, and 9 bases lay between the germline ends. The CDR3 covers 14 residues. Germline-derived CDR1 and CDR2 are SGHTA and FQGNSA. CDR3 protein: CASSLAYQGETQYF. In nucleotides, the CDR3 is TGTGCCAGCAGCTTAGCCTATCAGGGAGAGACCCAGTACTTC.

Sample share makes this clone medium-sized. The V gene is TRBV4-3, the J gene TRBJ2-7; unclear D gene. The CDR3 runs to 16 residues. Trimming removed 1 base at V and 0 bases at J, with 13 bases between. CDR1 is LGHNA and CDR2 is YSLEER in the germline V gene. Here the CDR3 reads CASSQGFSDSSYEQYF. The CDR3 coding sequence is TGCGCCAGCAGCCAAGGGTTCAGCGATTCCTCCTACGAGCAGTACTTC.

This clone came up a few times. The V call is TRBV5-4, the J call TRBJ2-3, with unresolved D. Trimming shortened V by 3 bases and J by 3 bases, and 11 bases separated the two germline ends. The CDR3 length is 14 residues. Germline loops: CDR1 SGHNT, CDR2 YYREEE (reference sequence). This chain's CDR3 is CASSSPMTTDTQYF. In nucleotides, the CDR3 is TGTGCCAGCAGCTCCCCAATGACAACAGATACGCAGTATTTT.

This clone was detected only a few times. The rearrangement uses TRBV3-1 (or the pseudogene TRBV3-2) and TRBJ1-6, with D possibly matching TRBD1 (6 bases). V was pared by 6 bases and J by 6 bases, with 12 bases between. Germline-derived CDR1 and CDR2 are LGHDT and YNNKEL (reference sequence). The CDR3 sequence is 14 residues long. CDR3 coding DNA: TGTGCCAGCAGTCAGGGGTTTATTAATTCACCCCTCCACTTT. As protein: CASSQGFINSPLHF.

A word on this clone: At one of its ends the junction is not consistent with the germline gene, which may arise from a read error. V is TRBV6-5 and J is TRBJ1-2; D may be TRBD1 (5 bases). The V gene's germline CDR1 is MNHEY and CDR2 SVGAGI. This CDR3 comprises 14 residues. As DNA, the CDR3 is TGTGCCAGCAGCCGACCGGGGACTCCACCACTAAAGAGCTTC. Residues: CASSRPGTPPLKSF.

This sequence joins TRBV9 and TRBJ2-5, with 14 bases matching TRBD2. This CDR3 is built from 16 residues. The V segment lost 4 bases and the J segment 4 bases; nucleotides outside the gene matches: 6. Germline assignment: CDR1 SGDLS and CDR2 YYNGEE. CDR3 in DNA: TGTGCCAGCAGCATGACTAGCGGGAGGGGGAGAGAGACCCAGTACTTC. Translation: CASSMTSGRGRETQYF.

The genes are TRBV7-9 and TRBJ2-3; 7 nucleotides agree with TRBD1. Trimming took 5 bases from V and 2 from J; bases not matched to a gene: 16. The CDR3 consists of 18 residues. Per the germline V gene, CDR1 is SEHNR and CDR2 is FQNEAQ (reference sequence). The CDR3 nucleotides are TGTGCCAGCAGCCCGACCCCGACAGGGCGATTGTCCACAGATACGCAGTATTTT. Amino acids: CASSPTPTGRLSTDTQYF. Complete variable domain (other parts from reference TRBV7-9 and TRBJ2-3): DTGVSQNPRHKITKRGQNVTFRCDPISEHNRLYWYRQTLGQGPEFLTYFQNEAQLEKSRLLSDRFSAERPKGSFSTLEIQRTEQGDSAMYLCASSPTPTGRLSTDTQYFGPGTRLTVL.

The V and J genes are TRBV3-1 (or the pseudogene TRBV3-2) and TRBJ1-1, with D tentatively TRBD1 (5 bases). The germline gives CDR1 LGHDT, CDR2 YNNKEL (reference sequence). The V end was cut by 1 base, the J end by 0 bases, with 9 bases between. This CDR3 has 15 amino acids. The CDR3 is CASSQANRMNTEAFF. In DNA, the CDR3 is TGTGCCAGCAGCCAAGCCAACAGGATGAACACTGAAGCTTTCTTT.

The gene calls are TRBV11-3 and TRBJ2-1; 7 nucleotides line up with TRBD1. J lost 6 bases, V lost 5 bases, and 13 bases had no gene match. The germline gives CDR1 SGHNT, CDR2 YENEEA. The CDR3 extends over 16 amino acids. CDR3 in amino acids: CASSLSGTVTFNEQFF. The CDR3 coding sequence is TGTGCCAGCAGCCTCTCCGGGACAGTAACTTTCAATGAGCAGTTCTTC.

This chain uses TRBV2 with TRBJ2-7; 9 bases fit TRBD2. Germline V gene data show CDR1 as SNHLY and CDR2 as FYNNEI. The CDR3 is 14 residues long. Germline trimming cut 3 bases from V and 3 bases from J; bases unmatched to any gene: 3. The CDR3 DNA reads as TGTGCCAGCAGTGATGCGGGGGGGGACTACGAGCAGTACTTC. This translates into CASSDAGGDYEQYF.

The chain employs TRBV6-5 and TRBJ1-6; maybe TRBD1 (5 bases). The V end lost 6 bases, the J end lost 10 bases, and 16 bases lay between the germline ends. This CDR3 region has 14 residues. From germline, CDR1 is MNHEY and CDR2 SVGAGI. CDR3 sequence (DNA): TGTGCCAGCAGCAATGACAGTCCCCGATCACCCCTCCACTTT. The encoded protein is CASSNDSPRSPLHF.